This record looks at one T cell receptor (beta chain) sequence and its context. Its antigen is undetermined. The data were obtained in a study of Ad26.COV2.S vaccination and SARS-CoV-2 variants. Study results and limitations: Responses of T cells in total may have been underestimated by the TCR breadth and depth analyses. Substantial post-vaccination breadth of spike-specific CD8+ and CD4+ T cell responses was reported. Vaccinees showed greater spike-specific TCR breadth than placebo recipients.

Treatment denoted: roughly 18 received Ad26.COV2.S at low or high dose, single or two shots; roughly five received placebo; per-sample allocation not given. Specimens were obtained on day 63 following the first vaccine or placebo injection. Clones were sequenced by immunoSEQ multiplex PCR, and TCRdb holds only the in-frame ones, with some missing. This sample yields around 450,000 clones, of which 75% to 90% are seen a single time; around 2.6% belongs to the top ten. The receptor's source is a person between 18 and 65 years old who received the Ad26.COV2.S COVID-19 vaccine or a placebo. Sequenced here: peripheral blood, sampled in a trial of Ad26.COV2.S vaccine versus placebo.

The chain's CDR3 is CASSLEQGVYGYTF. The CDR3 coding sequence is TGCGCCAGCAGCTTGGAACAGGGTGTCTATGGCTACACCTTC. The chain is built from TRBV5-1 and TRBJ1-2; perhaps TRBD1 as D (6 bases). Germline CDR1 SGHRS, CDR2 YFSETQ. V lost 0 bases to trimming and J lost 4 bases, with 10 bases between them. The CDR3 is 14 amino acids.